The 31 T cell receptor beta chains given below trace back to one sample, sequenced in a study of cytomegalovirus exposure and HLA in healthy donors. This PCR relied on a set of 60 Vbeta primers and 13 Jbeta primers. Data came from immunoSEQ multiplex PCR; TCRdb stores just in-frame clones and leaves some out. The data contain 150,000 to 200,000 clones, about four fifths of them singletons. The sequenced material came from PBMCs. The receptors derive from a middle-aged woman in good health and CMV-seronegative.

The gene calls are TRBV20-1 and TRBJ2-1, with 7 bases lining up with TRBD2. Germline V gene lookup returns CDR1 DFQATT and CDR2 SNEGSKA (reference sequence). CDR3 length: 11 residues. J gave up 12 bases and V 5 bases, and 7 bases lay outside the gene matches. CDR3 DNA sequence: TGCAGTGCTTGGCGGGAGCCCCGGCAGTTCTTC. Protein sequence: CSAWREPRQFF.

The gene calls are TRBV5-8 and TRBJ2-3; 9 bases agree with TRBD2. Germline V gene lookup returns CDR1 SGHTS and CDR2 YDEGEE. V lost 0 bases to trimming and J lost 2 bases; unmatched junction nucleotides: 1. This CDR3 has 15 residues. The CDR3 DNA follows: TGTGCCAGCAGCTTGGGACTAGCGGACACAGATACGCAGTATTTT. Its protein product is CASSLGLADTDTQYF.

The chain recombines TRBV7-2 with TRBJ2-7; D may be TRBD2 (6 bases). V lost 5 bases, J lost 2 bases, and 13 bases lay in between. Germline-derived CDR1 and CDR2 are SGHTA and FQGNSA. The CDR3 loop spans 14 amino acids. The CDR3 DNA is TGTGCCAGCAGCGTTGGGGGGATCCCCTACGAGCAGTACTTC. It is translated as CASSVGGIPYEQYF.

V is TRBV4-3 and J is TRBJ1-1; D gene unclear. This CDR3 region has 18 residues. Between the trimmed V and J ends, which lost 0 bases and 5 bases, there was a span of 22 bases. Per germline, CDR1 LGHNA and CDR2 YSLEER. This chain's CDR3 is CASSQETARRGLGTEAFF. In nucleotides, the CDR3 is TGCGCCAGCAGCCAAGAGACGGCCAGAAGAGGGCTGGGGACTGAAGCTTTCTTT.

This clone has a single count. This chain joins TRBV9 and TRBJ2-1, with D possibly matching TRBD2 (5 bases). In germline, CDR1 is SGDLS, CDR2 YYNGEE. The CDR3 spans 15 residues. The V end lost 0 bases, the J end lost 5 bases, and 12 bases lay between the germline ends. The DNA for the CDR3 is TGTGCCAGCAGCGTAGAAGAGGTAGCGCACAATGAGCAGTTCTTC. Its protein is CASSVEEVAHNEQFF.

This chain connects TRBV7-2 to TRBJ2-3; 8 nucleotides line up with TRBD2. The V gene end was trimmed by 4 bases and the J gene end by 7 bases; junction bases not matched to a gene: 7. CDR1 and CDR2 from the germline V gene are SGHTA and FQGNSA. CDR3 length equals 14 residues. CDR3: CASSSSGSEYTQYF. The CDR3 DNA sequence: TGTGCCAGCAGCTCCAGCGGGAGCGAGTATACGCAGTATTTT.

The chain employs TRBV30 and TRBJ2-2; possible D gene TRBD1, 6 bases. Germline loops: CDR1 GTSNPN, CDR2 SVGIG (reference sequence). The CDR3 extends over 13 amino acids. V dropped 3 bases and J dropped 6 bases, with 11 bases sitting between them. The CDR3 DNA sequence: TGTGCCTGGAGCCGACAGGCCCCCGGGGAGCTGTTTTTT. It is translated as CAWSRQAPGELFF.

Here the CDR3 reads CAWSVGQGSTEAFF. The CDR3 DNA reads TGTGCCTGGAGTGTAGGGCAGGGGAGCACTGAAGCTTTCTTT. The V call is TRBV30, the J call TRBJ1-1; tentatively, D is TRBD1 (6 bases). Deletions cut 0 bases from V and 4 bases from J, with 12 bases between. Germline V gene sequence: CDR1 GTSNPN, CDR2 SVGIG (reference sequence). There are 14 residues in the CDR3.

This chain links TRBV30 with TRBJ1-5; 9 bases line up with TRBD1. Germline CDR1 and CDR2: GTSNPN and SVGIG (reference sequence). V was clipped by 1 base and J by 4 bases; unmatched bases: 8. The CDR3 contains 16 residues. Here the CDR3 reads CAWSGGTGLFNQPQHF. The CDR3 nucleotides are TGTGCCTGGAGTGGTGGGACAGGGCTATTTAATCAGCCCCAGCATTTT. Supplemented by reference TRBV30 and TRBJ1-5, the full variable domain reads SQTIHQWPATLVQPVGSPLSLECTVEGTSNPNLYWYRQAAGRGLQLLFYSVGIGQISSEVPQNLSASRPQDRQFILSSKKLLLSDSGFYLCAWSGGTGLFNQPQHFGDGTRLSIL.

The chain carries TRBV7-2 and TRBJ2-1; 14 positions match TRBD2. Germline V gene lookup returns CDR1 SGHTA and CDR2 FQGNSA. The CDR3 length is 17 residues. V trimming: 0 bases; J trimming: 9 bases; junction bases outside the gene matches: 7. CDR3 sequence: CASSLAPGLAGAGEQFF. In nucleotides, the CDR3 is TGTGCCAGCAGCTTAGCCCCGGGACTAGCGGGAGCGGGTGAGCAGTTCTTC.

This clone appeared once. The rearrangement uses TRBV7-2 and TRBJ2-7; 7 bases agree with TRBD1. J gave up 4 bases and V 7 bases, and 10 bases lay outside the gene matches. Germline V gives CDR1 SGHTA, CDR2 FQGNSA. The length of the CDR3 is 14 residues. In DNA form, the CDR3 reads TGTGCCAGCACGGGACCGGGACAGAAGTACGAGCAGTACTTC. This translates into CASTGPGQKYEQYF.

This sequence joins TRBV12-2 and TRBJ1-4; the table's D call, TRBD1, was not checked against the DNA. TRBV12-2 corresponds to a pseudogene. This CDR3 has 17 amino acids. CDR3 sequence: CATTPRIGGNANEKLFF. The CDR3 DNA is TGTGCAACCACACCGAGAATAGGGGGTAACGCTAATGAAAAACTGTTTTTT.

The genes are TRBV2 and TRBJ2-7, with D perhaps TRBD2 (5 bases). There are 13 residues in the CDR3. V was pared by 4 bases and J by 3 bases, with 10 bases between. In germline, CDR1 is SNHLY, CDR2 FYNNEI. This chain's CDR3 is CASSGRGYYEQYV. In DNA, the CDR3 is TGTGCCAGCAGTGGGAGAGGGTACTACGAGCAGTACGTC.

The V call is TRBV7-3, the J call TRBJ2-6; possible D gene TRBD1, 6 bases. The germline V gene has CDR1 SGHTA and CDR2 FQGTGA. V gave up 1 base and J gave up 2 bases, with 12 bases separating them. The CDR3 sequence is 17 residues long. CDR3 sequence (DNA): TGTGCCAGCAGCTTAATCACAGGGCCGCCTGGGGCCAACGTCCTGACTTTC. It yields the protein CASSLITGPPGANVLTF.

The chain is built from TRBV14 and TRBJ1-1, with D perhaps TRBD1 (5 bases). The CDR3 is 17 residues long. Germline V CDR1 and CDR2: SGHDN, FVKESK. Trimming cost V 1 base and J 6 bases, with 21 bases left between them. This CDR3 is CASSQGPPKWDSPEAFF. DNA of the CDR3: TGTGCCAGCAGCCAAGGACCCCCTAAATGGGACTCCCCTGAAGCTTTCTTT.

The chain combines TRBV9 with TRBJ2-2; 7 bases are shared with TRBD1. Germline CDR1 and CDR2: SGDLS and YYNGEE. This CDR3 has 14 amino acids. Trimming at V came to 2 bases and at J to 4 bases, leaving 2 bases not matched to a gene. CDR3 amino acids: CASSVTGATGELFF. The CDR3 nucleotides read TGTGCCAGCAGCGTCACAGGGGCCACCGGGGAGCTGTTTTTT.

The CDR3 here is CSVGLANYGYTF. CDR3 DNA: TGCAGCGTTGGACTCGCTAACTATGGCTACACCTTC. This chain uses TRBV29-1 with TRBJ1-2; D call uncertain. The CDR3 totals 12 residues. CDR1 SQVTM and CDR2 ANQGSEA come from the germline V gene. Between the trimmed V and J ends, which lost 4 bases and 0 bases, there was a span of 6 bases.

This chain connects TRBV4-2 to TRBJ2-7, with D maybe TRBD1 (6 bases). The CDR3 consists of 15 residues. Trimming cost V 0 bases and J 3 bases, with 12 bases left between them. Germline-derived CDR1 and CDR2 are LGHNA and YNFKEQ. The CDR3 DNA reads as TGTGCCAGCAGCCAAGAGGGACACTCAGGCTACGAGCAGTACGTC. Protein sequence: CASSQEGHSGYEQYV.

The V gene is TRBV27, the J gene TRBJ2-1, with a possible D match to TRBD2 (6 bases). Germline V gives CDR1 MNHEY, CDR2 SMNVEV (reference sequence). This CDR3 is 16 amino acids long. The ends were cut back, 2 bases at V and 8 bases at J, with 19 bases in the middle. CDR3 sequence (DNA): TGTGCCAGCAGTTTAGACCGGGAGCCAAACCCCCATGAGCAGTTCTTC. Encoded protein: CASSLDREPNPHEQFF.

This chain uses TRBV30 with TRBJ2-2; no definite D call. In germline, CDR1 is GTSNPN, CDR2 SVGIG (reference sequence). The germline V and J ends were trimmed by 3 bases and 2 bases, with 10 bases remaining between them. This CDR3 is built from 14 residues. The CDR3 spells CAWRAVSNTGELFF. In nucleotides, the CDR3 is TGTGCCTGGAGAGCCGTATCTAACACCGGGGAGCTGTTTTTT.

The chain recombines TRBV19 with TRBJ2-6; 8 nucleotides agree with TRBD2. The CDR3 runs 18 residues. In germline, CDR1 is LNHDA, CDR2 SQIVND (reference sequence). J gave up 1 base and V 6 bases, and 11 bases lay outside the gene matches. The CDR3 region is CASSQLAVTSSGANVLTF. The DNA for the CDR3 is TGTGCCAGTAGCCAACTAGCGGTTACCAGTTCTGGGGCCAACGTCCTGACTTTC. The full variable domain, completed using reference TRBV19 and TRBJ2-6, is DGGITQSPKYLFRKEGQNVTLSCEQNLNHDAMYWYRQDPGQGLRLIYYSQIVNDFQKGDIAEGYSVSREKKESFPLTVTSAQKNPTAFYLCASSQLAVTSSGANVLTFGAGSRLTVL.

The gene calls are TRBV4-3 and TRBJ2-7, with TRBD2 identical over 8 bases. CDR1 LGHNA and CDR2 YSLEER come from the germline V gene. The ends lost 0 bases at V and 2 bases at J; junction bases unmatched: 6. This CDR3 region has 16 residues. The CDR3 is CASSQDAGGPPYEQYF. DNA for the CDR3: TGCGCCAGCAGCCAAGATGCGGGGGGACCGCCCTACGAGCAGTACTTC.

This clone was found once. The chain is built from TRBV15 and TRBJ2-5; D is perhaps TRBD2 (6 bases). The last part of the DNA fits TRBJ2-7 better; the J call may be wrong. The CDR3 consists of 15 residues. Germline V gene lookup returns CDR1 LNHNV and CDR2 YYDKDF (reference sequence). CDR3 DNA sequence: TGTGCCACCAGCAGAGATCTTCCGACTAGCTACGAGCAGTACTTC. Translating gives CATSRDLPTSYEQYF.

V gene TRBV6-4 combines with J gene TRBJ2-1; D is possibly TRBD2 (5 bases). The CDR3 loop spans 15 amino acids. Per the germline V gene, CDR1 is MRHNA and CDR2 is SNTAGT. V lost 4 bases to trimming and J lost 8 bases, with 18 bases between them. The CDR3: CASSVAEGPPYEQFF. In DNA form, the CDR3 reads TGTGCCAGCAGTGTTGCCGAGGGTCCTCCATATGAGCAGTTCTTC.

The CDR3 here is CASSSETGGLETQYF. The CDR3 DNA reads as TGCGCCAGCAGCTCTGAGACAGGGGGCTTAGAGACCCAGTACTTC. The chain links TRBV5-1 to TRBJ2-5, with 10 bases lining up with TRBD1. The junction had 6 bases not matched to a gene; V was cut back by 3 bases and J by 4 bases. CDR1 and CDR2 (germline): SGHRS, YFSETQ. This CDR3 spans 15 amino acids.

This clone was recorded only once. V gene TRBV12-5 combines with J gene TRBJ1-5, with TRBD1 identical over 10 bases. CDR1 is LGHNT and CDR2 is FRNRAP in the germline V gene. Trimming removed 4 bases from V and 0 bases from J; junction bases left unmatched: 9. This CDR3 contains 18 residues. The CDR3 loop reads CASGSDRGNLYSNQPQHF. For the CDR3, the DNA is TGTGCTAGTGGTTCGGACAGGGGGAACCTATATAGCAATCAGCCCCAGCATTTT.

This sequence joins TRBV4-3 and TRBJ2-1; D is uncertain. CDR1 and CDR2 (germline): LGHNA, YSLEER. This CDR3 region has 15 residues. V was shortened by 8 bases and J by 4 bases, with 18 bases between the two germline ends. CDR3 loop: CASQPYRGGYNEQFF. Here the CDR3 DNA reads TGCGCCAGCCAACCCTACCGCGGCGGTTACAATGAGCAGTTCTTC.

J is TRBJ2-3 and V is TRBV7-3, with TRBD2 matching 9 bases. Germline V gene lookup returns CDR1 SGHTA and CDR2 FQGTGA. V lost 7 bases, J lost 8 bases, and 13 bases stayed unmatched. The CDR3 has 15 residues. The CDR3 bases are TGTGCCAGCACCGCCATAGCGGGAGTAGGTGGTACGCAGTATTTT. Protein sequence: CASTAIAGVGGTQYF.

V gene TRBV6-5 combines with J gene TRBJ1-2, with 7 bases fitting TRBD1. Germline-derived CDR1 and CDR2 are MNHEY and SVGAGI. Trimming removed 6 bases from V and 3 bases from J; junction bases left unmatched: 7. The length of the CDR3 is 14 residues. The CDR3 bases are TGTGCCAGCAGCTCCGGACAGGCCGACTATGGCTACACCTTC. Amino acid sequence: CASSSGQADYGYTF.

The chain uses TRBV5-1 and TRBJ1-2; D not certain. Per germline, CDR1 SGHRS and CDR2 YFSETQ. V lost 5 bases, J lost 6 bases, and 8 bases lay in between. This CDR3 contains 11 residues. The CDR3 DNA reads TGCGCCAGCAGGGCGGTCGATGGCTACACCTTC. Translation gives CASRAVDGYTF.

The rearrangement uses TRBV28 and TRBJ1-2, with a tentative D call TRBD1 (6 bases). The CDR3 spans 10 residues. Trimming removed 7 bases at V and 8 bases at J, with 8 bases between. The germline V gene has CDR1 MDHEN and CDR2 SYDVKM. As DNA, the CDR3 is TGTGCCAGCAACCAGGGGGGCTACACCTTC. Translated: CASNQGGYTF.